These T cell receptor beta chains were read from a single sample in a study of blood T cell repertoires in COVID-19. TCRdb's copy holds only in-frame clones and misses some; the assay was immunoSEQ multiplex PCR. The sample contains over 85,000 clones, 80% to 90% of which appear only once. Sample: peripheral blood. These receptors all stem from a man aged 40-55 years with active or convalescent COVID-19. Both conserved end residues are part of each CDR3. Each record gives: D gene, J gene, V gene, clone size, CDR3 DNA, CDR3 protein. D genes are given only for firm matches. Only part of the rows carry a size: once, few, many, or a class if the clone is expanded.

-,TRBJ1-6,TRBV4-3,once,TGCGCCAGCAGCCAAGCCGGACTAAGTAATTCACCCCTCCACTTT,CASSQAGLSNSPLHF
-,TRBJ1-4,TRBV6-1,-,TGTGCCAGCAGTGAAGGGGGCCTAGGCGAAAAACTGTTTTTT,CASSEGGLGEKLFF
-,TRBJ1-4,TRBV7-9,-,TGTGCCAGCAGCCCCAGAGCCATGGAGGAAAAACTGTTTTTT,CASSPRAMEEKLFF
TRBD1,TRBJ2-4,TRBV19,-,TGTGCCAGTAGTATTACGACAGGGGAGGTAGGCAAAAACATTCAGTACTTC,CASSITTGEVGKNIQYF
TRBD2,TRBJ2-7,TRBV6-4,-,TGTGCCAGCAGTGTCATGGCGGGGGATACCTACGAGCAGTACTTC,CASSVMAGDTYEQYF
-,TRBJ2-7,TRBV12-3/TRBV12-4,-,TGTGCCAGCAGTTTTGGGAGTTACGAGCAGTACTTC,CASSFGSYEQYF
-,TRBJ2-1,TRBV10-3,-,TGTGCCCTTAGGACAAACAATGAGCAGTTCTTC,CALRTNNEQFF
-,TRBJ1-1,TRBV9,-,TGTGCCAGCAGCGTAGATGCCAGGGAGGGTACTGAAGCTTTCTTT,CASSVDAREGTEAFF
-,TRBJ1-5,TRBV4-1,-,TGCGCCAGCAGCCAAGATCGTGATCAGCCCCAGCATTTT,CASSQDRDQPQHF
-,TRBJ2-7,TRBV12-3/TRBV12-4,-,TGTGCCAGCAGCCAAGTGGGGCGGGAAGAGTACTTC,CASSQVGREEYF